These T cell receptor beta chains were read from a single sample in a study of CD8 T cells in Susac syndrome. TCRdb fed the immunoSEQ multiplex PCR reads into MiXCR, producing one record per CDR3 protein. The table has a few hundred thousand distinct CDR3 sequences, around 93% seen once; the top ten hold approximately 0.08%. The material sequenced was CD4+ T cells from PBMCs. These receptors originate from a human donor with multiple sclerosis. Both conserved end residues are part of each CDR3. The D gene is left open where the match is weak. Size tells how often a clone was seen (once, few, many) or the class of an expanded clone, and some rows leave it out.

clone size: NA
D gene: TRBD1
V gene: TRBV2
J gene: TRBJ2-6
CDR3 DNA: TGTGCCAGCAGTGGGACAGGGTCTACTGGGGCCAACGTCCTGACTTTC
CDR3 protein: CASSGTGSTGANVLTF

clone size: NA
D gene: TRBD1
V gene: TRBV5-6
J gene: TRBJ1-1
CDR3 DNA: TGTGCCAGCAGCTCTGGGGACAGAAAGAACACTGAAGCTTTCTTT
CDR3 protein: CASSSGDRKNTEAFF

clone size: NA
D gene: NA
V gene: TRBV27
J gene: TRBJ2-3
CDR3 DNA: TGTGCCAGCAGTCGGCAGGGACGCACAGATACGCAGTATTTT
CDR3 protein: CASSRQGRTDTQYF

clone size: NA
D gene: NA
V gene: TRBV29-1
J gene: TRBJ2-2
CDR3 DNA: TGCAGCGCCTGGGACGCTACAAACACCGGGGAGCTGTTTTTT
CDR3 protein: CSAWDATNTGELFF

clone size: NA
D gene: TRBD1
V gene: TRBV24-1
J gene: TRBJ2-3
CDR3 DNA: TGTGCCACCAGTTCGACAGGGGTTGATACGCAGTATTTT
CDR3 protein: CATSSTGVDTQYF

clone size: NA
D gene: NA
V gene: TRBV29-1
J gene: TRBJ1-4
CDR3 DNA: TGCAGCGTTGTTGGGGGGGCAGAAGCTAATGAAAAACTGTTTTTT
CDR3 protein: CSVVGGAEANEKLFF

clone size: NA
D gene: NA
V gene: TRBV6-5
J gene: TRBJ2-1
CDR3 DNA: TGTGCCAGCAGTTACGGGCGGGGAATCGGAGAGTTCTTC
CDR3 protein: CASSYGRGIGEFF

clone size: few
D gene: NA
V gene: TRBV2
J gene: TRBJ2-1
CDR3 DNA: TGTGCCAGCAGTCTTACCTATTACAATGAGCAGTTCTTC
CDR3 protein: CASSLTYYNEQFF

clone size: NA
D gene: NA
V gene: TRBV2
J gene: TRBJ1-2
CDR3 DNA: TGTGCCAGCAGTCTTCGGACGGGCAGGGGCTATGGCTACACCTTC
CDR3 protein: CASSLRTGRGYGYTF

clone size: NA
D gene: NA
V gene: TRBV29-1
J gene: TRBJ2-1
CDR3 DNA: TGCAGCTTCGGTTCCAGCTCCTACAATGAGCAGTTCTTC
CDR3 protein: CSFGSSSYNEQFF

clone size: NA
D gene: NA
V gene: TRBV7-9
J gene: TRBJ1-2
CDR3 DNA: TGTGCCAGCAGCTCCTTGCGGGGCTACACCTTC
CDR3 protein: CASSSLRGYTF

clone size: NA
D gene: TRBD1
V gene: TRBV6-5
J gene: TRBJ1-6
CDR3 DNA: TGTGCCAGCACCCTGGGACAGGGAACCTCACCCCTCCACTTT
CDR3 protein: CASTLGQGTSPLHF

clone size: NA
D gene: NA
V gene: TRBV3-1
J gene: TRBJ2-3
CDR3 DNA: TGTGCCAGCAGCCAAGCTAGCGCAGATACGCAGTATTTT
CDR3 protein: CASSQASADTQYF

clone size: NA
D gene: NA
V gene: TRBV29-1
J gene: TRBJ2-5
CDR3 DNA: TGCAGCGTTGATTCTGGCTCCTGGGAGACCCAGTACTTC
CDR3 protein: CSVDSGSWETQYF

clone size: NA
D gene: TRBD1
V gene: TRBV18
J gene: TRBJ1-6
CDR3 DNA: TGTGCCGGAGGGGGCGAGAATTCACCCCTCCACTTT
CDR3 protein: CAGGGENSPLHF

clone size: NA
D gene: NA
V gene: TRBV30
J gene: TRBJ1-6
CDR3 DNA: TGTGCCTGGAATAGGGGAAGCTCCTATAATTCACCCCTCCACTTT
CDR3 protein: CAWNRGSSYNSPLHF

clone size: NA
D gene: NA
V gene: TRBV3-1
J gene: TRBJ2-3
CDR3 DNA: TGTGCCAGCAGCCAAGAGGGGGATACGCAGTATTTT
CDR3 protein: CASSQEGDTQYF

clone size: NA
D gene: TRBD2
V gene: TRBV5-1
J gene: TRBJ2-1
CDR3 DNA: TGCGCCAGCAGCTTCATGGAGGGAGGGAATGAGCAGTTCTTC
CDR3 protein: CASSFMEGGNEQFF

clone size: once
D gene: NA
V gene: TRBV30
J gene: TRBJ1-4
CDR3 DNA: TGTGCCTGGAGTACAGCAACTAATGAAAAACTGTTTTTT
CDR3 protein: CAWSTATNEKLFF

clone size: once
D gene: NA
V gene: TRBV7-9
J gene: TRBJ1-5
CDR3 DNA: TGTGCCAGCAGCTTCACGGCGGATCAGCCCCAGCATTTT
CDR3 protein: CASSFTADQPQHF

clone size: NA
D gene: NA
V gene: TRBV29-1
J gene: TRBJ1-2
CDR3 DNA: TGCAGCACCCAGGCACACCGGGGCGACTATGGCTACACCTTC
CDR3 protein: CSTQAHRGDYGYTF

clone size: NA
D gene: NA
V gene: TRBV20-1
J gene: TRBJ1-1
CDR3 DNA: TGCAGTGCCACCCCACGGGCGAACACTGAAGCTTTCTTT
CDR3 protein: CSATPRANTEAFF

clone size: few
D gene: TRBD2
V gene: TRBV7-9
J gene: TRBJ2-1
CDR3 DNA: TGTGCCAGCAGCCCTAGCGGGGGGGCCCGAAATGAGCAGTTCTTC
CDR3 protein: CASSPSGGARNEQFF

clone size: NA
D gene: NA
V gene: TRBV2
J gene: TRBJ2-3
CDR3 DNA: TGTGCCGGTGGCAGGGGTTATACGCAGTATTTT
CDR3 protein: CAGGRGYTQYF

clone size: NA
D gene: NA
V gene: TRBV30
J gene: TRBJ1-1
CDR3 DNA: TGTGCCTCGGATGATGAGGGGTTTGAAGCTTTCTTT
CDR3 protein: CASDDEGFEAFF

clone size: NA
D gene: NA
V gene: TRBV9
J gene: TRBJ2-1
CDR3 DNA: TGTGCCAGCAGTGCCGCAGGGCTTTCCTACAATGAGCAGTTCTTC
CDR3 protein: CASSAAGLSYNEQFF

clone size: NA
D gene: TRBD1
V gene: TRBV29-1
J gene: TRBJ2-3
CDR3 DNA: TGCAGCGTTGAAGGCGACAGGGGGCTCACAGATACGCAGTATTTT
CDR3 protein: CSVEGDRGLTDTQYF

clone size: NA
D gene: NA
V gene: TRBV20-1
J gene: TRBJ1-3
CDR3 DNA: TGCAGTGCTAGTCAGTTGAGTTTCTCTGGAAACACCATATATTTT
CDR3 protein: CSASQLSFSGNTIYF

clone size: once
D gene: TRBD1
V gene: TRBV7-9
J gene: TRBJ1-2
CDR3 DNA: TGTGCCAGCAGCACACCCAGGACAGGAAATGGCTACACCTTC
CDR3 protein: CASSTPRTGNGYTF

clone size: NA
D gene: NA
V gene: TRBV7-3
J gene: TRBJ1-1
CDR3 DNA: TGTGCCAGCAGCCTAGGTGGGGGCACTGAAGCTTTCTTT
CDR3 protein: CASSLGGGTEAFF

clone size: NA
D gene: NA
V gene: TRBV29-1
J gene: TRBJ1-5
CDR3 DNA: TGCAGCGTTGGCAGGGTGGTAAATCAGCCCCAGCATTTT
CDR3 protein: CSVGRVVNQPQHF

clone size: NA
D gene: NA
V gene: TRBV3-1
J gene: TRBJ1-2
CDR3 DNA: TGTGCCAGCAGCCCCCCGACGGCCCTCAACTATGGCTACACCTTC
CDR3 protein: CASSPPTALNYGYTF

clone size: NA
D gene: TRBD1
V gene: TRBV2
J gene: TRBJ2-4
CDR3 DNA: TGTGCCAGCAGTGAAGCGCTTTCGACAGGGGGGTACATTCAGTACTTC
CDR3 protein: CASSEALSTGGYIQYF

clone size: once
D gene: TRBD1
V gene: TRBV20-1
J gene: TRBJ2-6
CDR3 DNA: TGCAGTGCGACAGGGTGGGGATCTGGGGCCAACGTCCTGACTTTC
CDR3 protein: CSATGWGSGANVLTF

clone size: NA
D gene: TRBD1
V gene: TRBV20-1
J gene: TRBJ2-7
CDR3 DNA: TGCAGTGCCGTACAGGGGGCGAGAACCTACGAGCAGTACTTC
CDR3 protein: CSAVQGARTYEQYF

clone size: few
D gene: TRBD2
V gene: TRBV20-1
J gene: TRBJ2-3
CDR3 DNA: TGCAGTGCTCGGGGAGCGGGGGGGACAGATACGCAGTATTTT
CDR3 protein: CSARGAGGTDTQYF

clone size: NA
D gene: NA
V gene: TRBV20-1
J gene: TRBJ2-1
CDR3 DNA: TGCAGTGCTAGAGGATTGGGCAATGAGCAGTTCTTC
CDR3 protein: CSARGLGNEQFF

clone size: NA
D gene: NA
V gene: TRBV30
J gene: TRBJ1-1
CDR3 DNA: TGTGCCGCCCGGGGACACCCCGACACTGAAGCTTTCTTT
CDR3 protein: CAARGHPDTEAFF

clone size: once
D gene: NA
V gene: TRBV9
J gene: TRBJ2-1
CDR3 DNA: TGTGCCAGCAGCGTAGGGTCGAGCGATGCCTACAATGAGCAGTTCTTC
CDR3 protein: CASSVGSSDAYNEQFF

clone size: NA
D gene: NA
V gene: TRBV9
J gene: TRBJ2-1
CDR3 DNA: TGTGCCAGCAGCCTAGAGCCACAGCCCCAAAATGAGCAGTTCTTC
CDR3 protein: CASSLEPQPQNEQFF

clone size: NA
D gene: TRBD1
V gene: TRBV12-3/TRBV12-4
J gene: TRBJ2-4
CDR3 DNA: TGTGCCAGCAGTGCGGGACAGGGTTTCATTCAGTACTTC
CDR3 protein: CASSAGQGFIQYF

clone size: NA
D gene: TRBD2
V gene: TRBV29-1
J gene: TRBJ2-3
CDR3 DNA: TGCAGCGGGGAGGGGGATACGCAGTATTTT
CDR3 protein: CSGEGDTQYF

clone size: NA
D gene: NA
V gene: TRBV18
J gene: TRBJ2-2
CDR3 DNA: TGTGCCAGCTCACCCGCCGGGGAGCTGTTTTTT
CDR3 protein: CASSPAGELFF

clone size: NA
D gene: TRBD2
V gene: TRBV30
J gene: TRBJ2-3
CDR3 DNA: TGTGCCTGGAGTGTACGGTCTAGCGGGCCGCAGTATTTT
CDR3 protein: CAWSVRSSGPQYF

clone size: once
D gene: TRBD1
V gene: TRBV30
J gene: TRBJ1-2
CDR3 DNA: TGTGCCTTTTTGACAGGGGGCGATGGCTACACCTTC
CDR3 protein: CAFLTGGDGYTF

clone size: NA
D gene: TRBD1
V gene: TRBV20-1
J gene: TRBJ2-1
CDR3 DNA: TGCAGTGTTAGACAGGGGATAGTGAATGAGCAGTTCTTC
CDR3 protein: CSVRQGIVNEQFF

clone size: NA
D gene: NA
V gene: TRBV5-1
J gene: TRBJ1-5
CDR3 DNA: TGCGCCAGCAGCTTGGGAGCAGGTTATAGCAATCAGCCCCAGCATTTT
CDR3 protein: CASSLGAGYSNQPQHF

clone size: NA
D gene: NA
V gene: TRBV30
J gene: TRBJ2-3
CDR3 DNA: TGTGCCTGGAGTTCGGGAAGCACAGATACGCAGTATTTT
CDR3 protein: CAWSSGSTDTQYF

clone size: NA
D gene: NA
V gene: TRBV24-1
J gene: TRBJ1-2
CDR3 DNA: TGTGCCACCAGTGACCCCAACTATGGCTACACCTTC
CDR3 protein: CATSDPNYGYTF

clone size: NA
D gene: NA
V gene: TRBV7-9
J gene: TRBJ2-1
CDR3 DNA: TGTGCCAGCAGCTTGGAGTATGAGCAGTTCTTC
CDR3 protein: CASSLEYEQFF

clone size: NA
D gene: NA
V gene: TRBV27
J gene: TRBJ1-6
CDR3 DNA: TGTGCCAGCCGGAACCGGGAGAATTCACCCCTCCACTTT
CDR3 protein: CASRNRENSPLHF

clone size: NA
D gene: NA
V gene: TRBV7-3
J gene: TRBJ2-3
CDR3 DNA: TGTGCCAGCAGCTTAAGGTCGTCGGGTAGGGTTGAAGATACGCAGTATTTT
CDR3 protein: CASSLRSSGRVEDTQYF

clone size: NA
D gene: NA
V gene: TRBV7-3
J gene: TRBJ1-1
CDR3 DNA: TGTGCCAGCAGCGCAGGACGGGGCCGGGGCACTGAAGCTTTCTTT
CDR3 protein: CASSAGRGRGTEAFF

clone size: NA
D gene: NA
V gene: TRBV5-6
J gene: TRBJ2-1
CDR3 DNA: TGTGCCAGCAGCTTACCCCTAGAACAGAAGCAGTTCTTC
CDR3 protein: CASSLPLEQKQFF